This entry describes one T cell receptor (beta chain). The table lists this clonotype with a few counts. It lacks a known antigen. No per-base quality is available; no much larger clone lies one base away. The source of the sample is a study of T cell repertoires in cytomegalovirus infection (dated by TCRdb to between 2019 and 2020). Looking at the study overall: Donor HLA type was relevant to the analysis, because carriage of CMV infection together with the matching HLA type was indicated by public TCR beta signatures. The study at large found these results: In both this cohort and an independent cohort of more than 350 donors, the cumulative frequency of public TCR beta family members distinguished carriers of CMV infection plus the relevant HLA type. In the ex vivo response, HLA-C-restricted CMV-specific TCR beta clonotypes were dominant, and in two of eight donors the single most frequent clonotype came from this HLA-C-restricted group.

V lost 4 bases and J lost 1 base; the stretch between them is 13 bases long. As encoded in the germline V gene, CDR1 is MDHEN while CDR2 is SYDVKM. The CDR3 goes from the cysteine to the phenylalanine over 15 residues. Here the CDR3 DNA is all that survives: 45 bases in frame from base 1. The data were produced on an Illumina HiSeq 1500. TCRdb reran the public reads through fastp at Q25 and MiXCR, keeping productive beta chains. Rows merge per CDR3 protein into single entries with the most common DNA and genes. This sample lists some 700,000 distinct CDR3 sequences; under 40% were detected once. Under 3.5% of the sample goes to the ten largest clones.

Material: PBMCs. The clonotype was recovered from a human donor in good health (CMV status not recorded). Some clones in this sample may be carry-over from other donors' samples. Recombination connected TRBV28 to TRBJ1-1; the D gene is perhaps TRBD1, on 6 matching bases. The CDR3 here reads CASSSPQGPNTEAFF. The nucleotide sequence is TGTGCCAGCAGTTCCCCCCAGGGGCCGAACACTGAAGCTTTCTTT.